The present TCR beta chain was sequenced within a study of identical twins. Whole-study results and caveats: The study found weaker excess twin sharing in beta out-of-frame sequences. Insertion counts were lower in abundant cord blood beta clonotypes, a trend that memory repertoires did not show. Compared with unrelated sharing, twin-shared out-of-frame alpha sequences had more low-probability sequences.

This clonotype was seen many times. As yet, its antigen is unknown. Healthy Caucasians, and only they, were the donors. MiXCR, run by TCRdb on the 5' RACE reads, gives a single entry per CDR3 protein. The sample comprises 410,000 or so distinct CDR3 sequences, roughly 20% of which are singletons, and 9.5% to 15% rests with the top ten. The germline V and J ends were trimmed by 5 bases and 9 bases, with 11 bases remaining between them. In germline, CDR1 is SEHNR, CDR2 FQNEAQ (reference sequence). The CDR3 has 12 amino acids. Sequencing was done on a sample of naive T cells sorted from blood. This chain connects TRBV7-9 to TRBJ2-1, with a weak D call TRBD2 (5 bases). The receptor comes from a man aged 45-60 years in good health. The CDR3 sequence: CASSPTRGEQFF. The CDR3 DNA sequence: TGTGCCAGCAGCCCGACACGGGGTGAGCAGTTCTTC.